The 25 T cell receptor beta chains presented below share a single source sample, sequenced in a study of T-cell reconstitution after alpha-beta-depleted transplantation in children. During its preparation, the TCRbeta library received unique molecular identifiers. Using its own MiXCR run on the PCR reads, TCRdb lists one record per CDR3 protein. The sample yields approximately 500,000 distinct CDR3 sequences, approximately 10% seen once. The source was PBMCs, collected before TCRalphabeta/CD19-depleted stem cell transplant. These TCRs come from a child aged 2-15 years with inherited bone marrow failure, due to receive a stem cell transplant.

The table lists this clonotype with many counts. The J gene is TRBJ2-1, the V gene TRBV20-1; TRBD1 agrees at 8 bases. Per the germline V gene, CDR1 is DFQATT and CDR2 is SNEGSKA (reference sequence). The CDR3 is 17 amino acids. Trimming cost V 0 bases and J 4 bases; bases outside gene matches: 11. This CDR3 reads CSARDRLRTGIYNEQFF. The CDR3 coding sequence is TGCAGTGCTAGAGATCGTTTGAGGACAGGGATTTACAATGAGCAGTTCTTC.

This clonotype showed up many times. The rearrangement links TRBV7-2 to TRBJ2-5, with D perhaps TRBD2 (6 bases). Germline V lookup: CDR1 SGHTA, CDR2 FQGNSA. The V gene lost 1 base and the J gene lost 4 bases, with 13 bases spanning the gap. The CDR3 runs to 15 residues. The CDR3 loop is CASSLVVGGRETQYF. CDR3 coding DNA: TGTGCCAGCAGCTTAGTAGTCGGGGGTCGAGAGACCCAGTACTTC.

The table lists this clonotype with many counts. The V gene is TRBV6-2 or TRBV6-3, the J gene TRBJ2-2; possible D gene TRBD1, 5 bases. The CDR3 contains 15 residues. Looked up from germline, CDR1 is MNHEY and CDR2 is SVGEGT. Trimming took 6 bases from V and 6 from J, leaving 17 bases between them. CDR3 DNA: TGTGCCAGCAGGCCAGGGAAGTTCTACGCCGGGGAGCTGTTTTTT. Its protein is CASRPGKFYAGELFF.

This clonotype has ten or more counts. The chain uses TRBV28 and TRBJ2-1, with D possibly matching TRBD1 (6 bases). The germline CDR1 and CDR2 sequences are MDHEN and SYDVKM. Trimming removed 7 bases at V and 5 bases at J, with 18 bases between. The CDR3 runs to 15 residues. This chain's CDR3 is CASTTRGYSHNEQFF. DNA of the CDR3: TGTGCCAGCACCACGAGGGGGTATTCGCACAATGAGCAGTTCTTC.

The table lists this clonotype with many counts. The V gene is TRBV29-1, the J gene TRBJ2-5, with 12 bases identical to TRBD2. Trimming at V came to 1 base and at J to 2 bases, leaving 2 bases not matched to a gene. Per the germline V gene, CDR1 is SQVTM and CDR2 is ANQGSEA. The CDR3 totals 15 residues. The CDR3 DNA follows: TGCAGCGTTGAAGGGACTAGCGGGGATCAAGAGACCCAGTACTTC. Protein: CSVEGTSGDQETQYF. The full variable domain, with the rest looked up from reference TRBV29-1 and TRBJ2-5, is SAVISQKPSRDICQRGTSLTIQCQVDSQVTMMFWYRQQPGQSLTLIATANQGSEATYESGFVIDKFPISRPNLTFSTLTVSNMSPEDSSIYLCSVEGTSGDQETQYFGPGTRLLVL.

This clonotype has only a few counts. The chain joins TRBV18 to TRBJ1-5; tentatively, D is TRBD1 (5 bases). Trimming stripped 3 bases from V and 3 bases from J, with 12 bases between. Germline V gene lookup returns CDR1 KGHSH and CDR2 LQKENI. CDR3 length equals 15 residues. The CDR3 DNA follows: TGTGCCAGCTCACCGGGACGCGGAGACAATCAGCCCCAGCATTTT. As protein: CASSPGRGDNQPQHF. Using reference TRBV18 and TRBJ1-5 for the parts outside the CDR3, the full variable domain is NAGVMQNPRHLVRRRGQEARLRCSPMKGHSHVYWYRQLPEEGLKFMVYLQKENIIDESGMPKERFSAEFPKEGPSILRIQQVVRGDSAAYFCASSPGRGDNQPQHFGDGTRLSIL.

This clonotype showed up many times. The rearrangement uses TRBV3-1 and TRBJ2-7; D might be TRBD2 (5 bases). Germline-derived CDR1 and CDR2 are LGHDT and YNNKEL (reference sequence). The CDR3 runs to 14 residues. Trimming removed 5 bases at V and 0 bases at J, with 11 bases between. This CDR3 reads CASSSSGFSYEQYF. CDR3 bases: TGTGCCAGCAGCTCAAGCGGATTCTCCTACGAGCAGTACTTC.

The chain links TRBV27 to TRBJ2-3; a weak D match, TRBD2 (5 bases). Trimming stripped 3 bases from V and 3 bases from J, with 7 bases between. The length of the CDR3 is 13 residues. CDR1 is MNHEY and CDR2 is SMNVEV in the germline V gene (reference sequence). CDR3 residues: CASSFEGTDTQYF. The CDR3 bases are TGTGCCAGCAGTTTTGAGGGAACAGATACGCAGTATTTT.

CDR3 amino acids: CASRPRTSGANEQFF. The CDR3 DNA reads TGTGCCAGCAGACCGAGGACTAGCGGAGCCAATGAGCAGTTCTTC. The rearrangement links TRBV6-1 to TRBJ2-1, with 10 bases aligning to TRBD2. In germline, CDR1 is MNHNS, CDR2 SASEGT. Germline trimming cut 6 bases from V and 6 bases from J; bases unmatched to any gene: 8. CDR3 length: 15 amino acids.

This clonotype was detected many times. This sequence joins TRBV29-1 and TRBJ1-1; D is perhaps TRBD1 (5 bases). V dropped 7 bases and J dropped 6 bases, with 21 bases sitting between them. The V gene's germline CDR1 is SQVTM and CDR2 ANQGSEA. This CDR3 has 14 amino acids. The CDR3 DNA is TGCAGCGCTGCGGGGGGTGGTGGGAGACCTGAAGCTTTCTTT. Its translation is CSAAGGGGRPEAFF.

This rearrangement joins TRBV29-1 to TRBJ2-3; 9 bases map to TRBD1. CDR3 length: 15 amino acids. V trimming: 2 bases; J trimming: 4 bases; junction bases outside the gene matches: 7. Germline V gives CDR1 SQVTM, CDR2 ANQGSEA. For the CDR3, the DNA is TGCAGCGTTGAACGCGGGACAGGGCCAGCAGATACGCAGTATTTT. This sequence encodes CSVERGTGPADTQYF.

This clonotype was counted ten times or more. The chain couples TRBV12-3 or TRBV12-4 to TRBJ2-1; no clear D gene. The CDR3 has 11 amino acids. Trimming stripped 3 bases from V and 6 bases from J, with 3 bases between. This chain's CDR3 is CASSFFNEQFF. The CDR3 DNA reads TGTGCCAGCAGTTTTTTCAATGAGCAGTTCTTC.

This clonotype was counted many times. The chain employs TRBV7-2 and TRBJ2-1, with 12 bases matching TRBD2. Germline loops: CDR1 SGHTA, CDR2 FQGNSA. V was clipped by 3 bases and J by 10 bases; unmatched bases: 7. The CDR3 has 15 amino acids. For the CDR3, the DNA is TGTGCCAGCAGCTTGGGGGGACTAGCGGGCTGGGAGCAGTTCTTC. Protein product: CASSLGGLAGWEQFF.

The chain combines TRBV5-4 with TRBJ2-1; D gene uncertain. Germline CDR1 and CDR2: SGHNT and YYREEE (reference sequence). The CDR3 length is 14 residues. Trimming pared 0 bases from V and 7 bases from J, leaving 11 bases between. In nucleotides, the CDR3 is TGTGCCAGCAGCTTGGCGGTTGGCAGGAATGAGCAGTTCTTC. It encodes CASSLAVGRNEQFF.

This clonotype was counted only a few times. The gene calls are TRBV30 and TRBJ1-2; no clear D gene. The germline V and J ends were trimmed by 3 bases and 2 bases, with 4 bases remaining between them. Germline assignment: CDR1 GTSNPN and CDR2 SVGIG (reference sequence). The CDR3 spans 11 residues. The chain's CDR3 is CAWSANYGYTF. DNA for the CDR3: TGTGCCTGGAGCGCAAACTATGGCTACACCTTC.

V and J are TRBV11-2 and TRBJ1-1; D gene unclear. V lost 3 bases and J 7 bases, leaving 12 bases between the germline ends. Looked up from germline, CDR1 is SGHAT and CDR2 is FQNNGV. There are 13 residues in the CDR3. Written as DNA, the CDR3 is TGTGCCAGCAGCTTCCCTCCCGGGCTTGAAGCTTTCTTT. It translates to CASSFPPGLEAFF.

This clonotype was counted at least ten times. The genes are TRBV7-2 and TRBJ2-1; D unresolved. The germline V gene encodes CDR1 SGHTA and CDR2 FQGNSA. Deletions cut 6 bases from V and 6 bases from J, with 9 bases between. There are 12 residues in the CDR3. CDR3 amino acids: CASSAVSNEQFF. In DNA form, the CDR3 reads TGTGCCAGCAGTGCAGTATCCAATGAGCAGTTCTTC.

This clonotype was seen repeatedly, ten times or more. The V call is TRBV28, the J call TRBJ1-1; no definite D call. V dropped 3 bases and J dropped 1 base, with 9 bases sitting between them. This CDR3 region has 14 residues. CDR1 MDHEN and CDR2 SYDVKM come from the germline V gene. The CDR3 protein is CASSFGESNTEAFF. In nucleotides, the CDR3 is TGTGCCAGCAGTTTCGGGGAATCGAACACTGAAGCTTTCTTT.

This clonotype was recorded at least ten times. The chain couples TRBV20-1 to TRBJ2-7; D assignment may be TRBD1 or TRBD2 (5 bases each). The CDR3 length is 15 residues. Trimming pared 3 bases from V and 3 bases from J, leaving 18 bases between. The germline V gene encodes CDR1 DFQATT and CDR2 SNEGSKA (reference sequence). CDR3 protein: CSARGVGRAFYEQYF. CDR3 sequence (DNA): TGCAGTGCTAGGGGGGTCGGACGGGCCTTCTACGAGCAGTACTTC.

This clonotype has a handful of counts. This sequence joins TRBV28 and TRBJ1-2; maybe TRBD1 (6 bases). Germline V lookup: CDR1 MDHEN, CDR2 SYDVKM. This CDR3 contains 18 residues. V gave up 3 bases and J gave up 2 bases, with 22 bases separating them. The CDR3 loop reads CASSLGPDVDSPNYGYTF. In DNA form, the CDR3 reads TGTGCCAGCAGTTTGGGCCCGGACGTGGACAGTCCGAACTATGGCTACACCTTC.

This clonotype was counted many times. V is TRBV12-3 or TRBV12-4 and J is TRBJ2-5; the match to TRBD1 covers 7 bases. This CDR3 comprises 15 residues. With V trimmed by 4 bases and J by 4 bases, 9 bases remained unmatched. The CDR3 DNA reads as TGTGCCAGCAGTTGGGGTGACAGGGCGGGAGAGACCCAGTACTTC. Translation: CASSWGDRAGETQYF.

This clonotype was observed many times. The V and J genes are TRBV6-5 and TRBJ2-1, with 12 bases aligning to TRBD2. J lost 6 bases, V lost 6 bases, and 12 bases had no gene match. The CDR3 runs to 17 residues. Looked up from germline, CDR1 is MNHEY and CDR2 is SVGAGI. CDR3 loop: CASSNPSGRARFNEQFF. The DNA of the CDR3 is TGTGCCAGCAGCAACCCTAGCGGGAGGGCCCGATTCAATGAGCAGTTCTTC.

This clonotype was counted ten times or more. The chain couples TRBV4-1 to TRBJ2-2; possibly TRBD1 for D (5 bases). Trimming left V 2 bases short and J 0 bases short, with 10 bases between. Germline values: CDR1 MGHRA, CDR2 YSYEKL. The CDR3 contains 16 residues. CDR3 residues: CASSQSGFANTGELFF. As DNA, the CDR3 is TGCGCCAGCAGCCAATCAGGGTTCGCGAACACCGGGGAGCTGTTTTTT.

Only a few counts were recorded for this clonotype. The rearrangement uses TRBV5-1 and TRBJ1-1; TRBD1 matches at 7 bases. V shed 1 base and J 4 bases; nucleotides not matched to a gene: 10. Germline values: CDR1 SGHRS, CDR2 YFSETQ. The CDR3 runs 16 residues. CDR3 sequence (DNA): TGCGCCAGCAGCTTGTTAGGGGGCATACGGGGCACTGAAGCTTTCTTT. It codes for CASSLLGGIRGTEAFF. Full variable domain (rest looked up from reference TRBV5-1 and TRBJ1-1): KAGVTQTPRYLIKTRGQQVTLSCSPISGHRSVSWYQQTPGQGLQFLFEYFSETQRNKGNFPGRFSGRQFSNSRSEMNVSTLELGDSALYLCASSLLGGIRGTEAFFGQGTRLTVV.

This clonotype was seen at least ten times. The rearrangement links TRBV7-8 to TRBJ2-1, with 7 bases lining up with TRBD2. Per germline, CDR1 SGHVS and CDR2 FQNEAQ. V was pared by 2 bases and J by 5 bases, with 9 bases of the junction left unmatched. CDR3 length: 16 amino acids. The CDR3 DNA is TGTGCCAGCAGCTTATTACCGGCGGGAGCCCACAATGAGCAGTTCTTC. Encoded protein: CASSLLPAGAHNEQFF. The variable domain in full, completed from reference TRBV7-8 and TRBJ2-1, reads GAGVSQSPRYKVAKRGQDVALRCDPISGHVSLFWYQQALGQGPEFLTYFQNEAQLDKSGLPSDRFFAERPEGSVSTLKIQRTQQEDSAVYLCASSLLPAGAHNEQFFGPGTRLTVL.